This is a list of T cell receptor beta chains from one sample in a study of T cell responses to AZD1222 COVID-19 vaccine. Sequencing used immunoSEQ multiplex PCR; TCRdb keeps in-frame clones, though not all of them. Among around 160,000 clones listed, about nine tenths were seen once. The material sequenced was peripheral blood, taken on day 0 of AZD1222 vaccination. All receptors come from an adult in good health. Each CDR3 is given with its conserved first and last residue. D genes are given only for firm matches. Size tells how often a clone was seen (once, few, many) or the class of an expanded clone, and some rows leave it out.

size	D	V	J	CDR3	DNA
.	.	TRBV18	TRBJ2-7	CASSPLPGTTTYEQYF	TGTGCCAGCTCACCACTCCCCGGGACCACTACCTACGAGCAGTACTTC
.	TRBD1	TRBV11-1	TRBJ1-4	CARRIPGGDNEKLFF	TGTGCCAGAAGGATCCCAGGGGGTGATAATGAAAAACTGTTTTTT
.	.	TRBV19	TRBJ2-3	CASKGSQSSDTQYF	TGTGCCAGTAAGGGCAGTCAGTCTTCAGATACGCAGTATTTT
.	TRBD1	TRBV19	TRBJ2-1	CASRKTGSSVYNEQFF	TGTGCCAGTAGGAAGACAGGGAGTTCGGTCTACAATGAGCAGTTCTTC
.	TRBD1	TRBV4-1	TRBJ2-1	CASSPTATGGYNEQFF	TGCGCCAGCAGCCCAACGGCGACAGGGGGGTACAATGAGCAGTTCTTC
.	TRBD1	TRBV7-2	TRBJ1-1	CASSKTGGRMNTEAFF	TGTGCCAGCAGCAAGACAGGGGGAAGGATGAACACTGAAGCTTTCTTT
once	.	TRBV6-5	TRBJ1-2	CASTPGVQNYGYTF	TGTGCCAGCACCCCCGGAGTACAGAACTATGGCTACACCTTC
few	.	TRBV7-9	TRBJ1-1	CASSLRGFEAFF	TGTGCCAGCAGCTTAAGGGGGTTTGAAGCTTTCTTT
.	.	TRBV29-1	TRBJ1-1	CSVAGSNTEAFF	TGCAGCGTTGCCGGATCGAACACTGAAGCTTTCTTT
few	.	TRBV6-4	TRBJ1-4	CASSGSGSGTKTTNEKLFF	TGTGCCAGCAGTGGATCTGGCTCCGGGACGAAGACAACTAATGAAAAACTGTTTTTT
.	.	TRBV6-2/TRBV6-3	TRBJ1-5	CASSYHSAQPQHF	TGTGCCAGCAGTTACCACTCCGCTCAGCCCCAGCATTTT
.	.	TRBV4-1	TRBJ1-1	CASSQIIPRAGKDTEAFF	TGCGCCAGCAGCCAAATCATACCCAGGGCTGGTAAGGACACTGAAGCTTTCTTT
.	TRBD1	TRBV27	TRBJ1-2	CASSFLRSGGMRGYTF	TGTGCCAGCAGTTTCCTTAGGTCAGGGGGCATGCGTGGCTACACCTTC
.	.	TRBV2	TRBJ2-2	CASTDRDTHTGELFF	TGTGCCAGCACCGACCGGGACACCCACACCGGGGAGCTGTTTTTT
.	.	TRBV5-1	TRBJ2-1	CASSAGWDSYNEQFF	TGCGCCAGCAGCGCGGGCTGGGATAGCTACAATGAGCAGTTCTTC
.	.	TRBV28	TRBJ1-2	CASSFPGTNYGYTF	TGTGCCAGCAGTTTCCCGGGAACTAACTATGGCTACACCTTC
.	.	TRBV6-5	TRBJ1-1	CASRPSRDTEAFF	TGTGCCAGCAGACCATCAAGGGACACTGAAGCTTTCTTT
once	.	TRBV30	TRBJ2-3	CAWSVRTVGGTQYF	TGTGCCTGGAGTGTACGGACAGTAGGAGGTACGCAGTATTTT
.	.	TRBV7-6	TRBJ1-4	CASSLVSGSNEKLFF	TGTGCCAGCAGCTTAGTCTCGGGGAGCAATGAAAAACTGTTTTTT
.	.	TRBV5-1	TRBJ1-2	CASSSGGTASPNYGYTF	TGCGCCAGCAGCTCGGGGGGAACAGCCAGTCCTAACTATGGCTACACCTTC
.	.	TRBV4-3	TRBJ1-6	CASSQVRAGALLTLHF	TGCGCCAGCAGCCAAGTGAGGGCAGGGGCCCTTTTGACCCTCCACTTT
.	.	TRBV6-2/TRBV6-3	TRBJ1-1	CASSNAFGLNTEAFF	TGTGCCAGCAGTAACGCCTTCGGACTGAACACTGAAGCTTTCTTT
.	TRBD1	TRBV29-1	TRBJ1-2	CSVGQGENYGYTF	TGCAGCGTTGGGCAGGGGGAAAACTATGGCTACACCTTC
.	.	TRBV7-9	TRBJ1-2	CASSLGPINYGYTF	TGTGCCAGCAGCCTGGGTCCTATTAACTATGGCTACACCTTC
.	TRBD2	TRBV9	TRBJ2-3	CASSVGSSGGADTQYF	TGTGCCAGCAGCGTAGGTTCTAGCGGGGGGGCAGATACGCAGTATTTT
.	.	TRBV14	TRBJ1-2	CASSPRERHGGYTF	TGTGCCAGCAGCCCGAGAGAGCGGCACGGTGGCTACACCTTC
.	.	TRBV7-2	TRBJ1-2	CASSFSGYGYTF	TGTGCCAGCAGCTTTTCAGGGTATGGCTACACCTTC
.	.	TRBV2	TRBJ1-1	CASSESWQQTEAFF	TGTGCCAGCAGTGAATCATGGCAGCAGACTGAAGCTTTCTTT
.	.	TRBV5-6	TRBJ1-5	CASSLGLLGQPQHF	TGTGCCAGCAGCCTGGGTTTGCTGGGGCAGCCCCAGCATTTT
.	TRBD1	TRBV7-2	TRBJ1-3	CASRITGDGNTIYF	TGTGCCAGCAGAATAACAGGGGACGGAAACACCATATATTTT
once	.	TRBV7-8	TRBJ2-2	CASSPVNTGELFF	TGTGCCAGCAGCCCTGTGAACACCGGGGAGCTGTTTTTT
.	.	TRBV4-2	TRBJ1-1	CASSQGEGAGNTEAFF	TGTGCCAGCAGCCAAGGAGAAGGGGCAGGGAACACTGAAGCTTTCTTT
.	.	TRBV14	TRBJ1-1	CASSLLGGTEAFF	TGTGCCAGCAGCCTTCTAGGGGGCACTGAAGCTTTCTTT
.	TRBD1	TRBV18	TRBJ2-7	CASSSGTGAEQYF	TGTGCCAGCTCGTCCGGGACAGGGGCCGAGCAGTACTTC
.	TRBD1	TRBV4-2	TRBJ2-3	CASSQDAETGQGATDTQYF	TGTGCCAGCAGCCAAGATGCCGAGACGGGACAGGGGGCCACAGATACGCAGTATTTT
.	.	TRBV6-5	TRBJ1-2	CASRRDVYGYTF	TGTGCCAGCAGAAGGGACGTCTATGGCTACACCTTC
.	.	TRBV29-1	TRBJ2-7	CSVVEYFEQYF	TGCAGCGTTGTCGAGTATTTCGAGCAGTACTTC
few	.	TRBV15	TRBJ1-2	CATSRGGGDYGYTF	TGTGCCACCAGCAGAGGCGGGGGGGACTATGGCTACACCTTC
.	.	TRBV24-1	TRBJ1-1	CATSEGADTEAFF	TGTGCCACCAGTGAGGGGGCTGATACTGAAGCTTTCTTT
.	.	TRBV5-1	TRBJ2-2	CASSTRRTAKERAGELFF	TGCGCCAGCAGCACCCGGCGGACCGCTAAGGAGAGGGCCGGGGAGCTGTTTTTT
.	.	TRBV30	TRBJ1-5	CAWSVRGAGQPQHF	TGTGCCTGGAGTGTGAGGGGAGCGGGCCAGCCCCAGCATTTT
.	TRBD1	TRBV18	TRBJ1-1	CASSRGTVGYMNTEAFF	TGTGCCAGCTCACGGGGGACAGTGGGATACATGAACACTGAAGCTTTCTTT
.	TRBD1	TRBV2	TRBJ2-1	CASSESQGLLYNEQFF	TGTGCCAGCAGTGAATCACAGGGGCTTCTTTACAATGAGCAGTTCTTC
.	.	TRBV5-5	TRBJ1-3	CASSLHDTAGNTIYF	TGTGCCAGCAGCTTGCACGACACGGCAGGAAACACCATATATTTT
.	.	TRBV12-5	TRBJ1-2	CASGTAANYGYTF	TGTGCTAGTGGGACGGCTGCTAACTATGGCTACACCTTC
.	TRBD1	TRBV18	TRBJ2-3	CASSPSGQADTQYF	TGTGCCAGCTCACCATCTGGACAGGCAGATACGCAGTATTTT
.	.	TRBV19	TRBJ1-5	CASSKMTPSNQPQHF	TGTGCCAGTAGTAAGATGACACCCAGCAATCAGCCCCAGCATTTT
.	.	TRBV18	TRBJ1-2	CASSEGNYGYTF	TGTGCCAGCTCAGAGGGGAACTATGGCTACACCTTC
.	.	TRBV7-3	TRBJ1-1	CASSLTFGLTEAFF	TGTGCCAGCAGCTTAACGTTCGGGCTGACTGAAGCTTTCTTT
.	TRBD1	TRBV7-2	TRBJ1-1	CASSLVAGGNTEAFF	TGTGCCAGCAGCTTAGTAGCAGGGGGGAACACTGAAGCTTTCTTT
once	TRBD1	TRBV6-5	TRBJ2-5	CASSLGQGRETQYF	TGTGCCAGCAGTCTCGGACAGGGACGAGAGACCCAGTACTTC
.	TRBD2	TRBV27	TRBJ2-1	CASSLPGLAGGYEQFF	TGTGCCAGCAGTCTCCCGGGACTAGCGGGGGGGTATGAGCAGTTCTTC
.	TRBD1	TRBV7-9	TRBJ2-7	CASSSWDRGNEQYF	TGTGCCAGCAGCTCCTGGGACAGGGGGAACGAGCAGTACTTC
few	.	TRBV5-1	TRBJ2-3	CASSRTWDTQYF	TGCGCCAGCAGCCGGACTTGGGATACGCAGTATTTT